This T cell receptor (beta chain) originates from a study of CDR3 diversity in severe acne. A single record per CDR3 protein comes from TCRdb applying MiXCR to the PCR reads. The data show over 100,000 distinct CDR3 sequences, 51% seen once. V shed 5 bases and J 5 bases; nucleotides not matched to a gene: 6. This CDR3 contains 14 residues. Germline loops: CDR1 KGHDR, CDR2 SFDVKD. The chain uses TRBV24-1 and TRBJ2-5; 8 bases fit TRBD1. The sequence came from a male donor with acne. Sample: blood. The CDR3 nucleotides are TGTGCCACCAGTGTCGCAGGGGGCCATGAGACCCAGTACTTC. It encodes CATSVAGGHETQYF.